These 4 T cell receptor beta chains share one sample of origin, sequenced in a study of shared clonotypes between healthy human individuals (dated by TCRdb to the early 2020s). Libraries were constructed by the immunoSEQ multiplex PCR assay. The table comes from immuneACCESS by way of TCRdb, which keeps in-frame sequences with V and J called. Part of the clones is missing from these tables; in studies checked, under half for an unresolved V gene and the rest for unknown reasons. This sample holds about 1 million clones; around four fifths were observed only once. About 1.5% of the sample lies in the top ten. Sequenced material: memory CD4+ T cells sorted from blood. The cell subset or site label here, explained by the study, means: CD45RA-negative fraction. The receptors derive from a man younger than 30 in good health.

This clone was observed once. The V gene is TRBV4-2, the J gene TRBJ2-7, with 9 bases matching TRBD2. This CDR3 is built from 16 residues. Germline V gene lookup returns CDR1 LGHNA and CDR2 YNFKEQ. Trimming cost V 0 bases and J 5 bases; bases outside gene matches: 8. CDR3 amino acids: CASSQERSGGTHEQYF. The CDR3 DNA reads as TGTGCCAGCAGCCAAGAACGGAGCGGGGGGACCCACGAGCAGTACTTC.

V is TRBV9 and J is TRBJ2-2; 7 positions agree with TRBD2. V trimming: 0 bases; J trimming: 0 bases; junction bases outside the gene matches: 2. CDR3 length: 16 residues. Germline V lookup: CDR1 SGDLS, CDR2 YYNGEE. CDR3 nucleotides: TGTGCCAGCAGCGTAGGAGCGGGATCGAACACCGGGGAGCTGTTTTTT. Translated: CASSVGAGSNTGELFF.

The rearrangement links TRBV4-1 to TRBJ2-4, with 10 positions matching TRBD2. Per the germline V gene, CDR1 is MGHRA and CDR2 is YSYEKL. Germline trimming cut 1 base from V and 3 bases from J; bases unmatched to any gene: 12. This CDR3 has 19 amino acids. CDR3 protein: CASSQARSGGAIGKNIQYF. The CDR3 DNA is TGCGCCAGCAGCCAAGCCCGGAGCGGGGGGGCCATTGGCAAAAACATTCAGTACTTC.

The J gene is TRBJ1-3, the V gene TRBV9; D is undetermined. The CDR3 is 18 residues long. Germline assignment: CDR1 SGDLS and CDR2 YYNGEE. V lost 4 bases, J lost 2 bases, and 22 bases lay in between. The CDR3 reads CASSSTSYTQRAGNTIYF. In DNA, the CDR3 is TGTGCCAGCAGCTCCACGTCTTATACTCAGCGGGCTGGAAACACCATATATTTT.